The 3 T cell receptor beta chains presented below share a single source sample, sequenced in a study of blood T cell repertoires in COVID-19. The assay was immunoSEQ multiplex PCR, and TCRdb's table has in-frame clones only and misses some. Seen here are some 160,000 clones, roughly 74% observed once, and the top ten hold about 15%. Sequencing input: peripheral blood. The receptors originated from a woman of 80 years or more with acute or convalescent COVID-19.

J is TRBJ2-1 and V is TRBV6-5; 9 bases are shared with TRBD1. J gave up 2 bases and V 4 bases, and 3 bases lay outside the gene matches. The CDR3 sequence is 15 residues long. Germline V gene sequence: CDR1 MNHEY, CDR2 SVGAGI. The CDR3 DNA follows: TGTGCCAGCAGTTTTAGACAGGGGGCCTACAATGAGCAGTTCTTC. It is translated as CASSFRQGAYNEQFF.

This clone was picked up a small number of times. The chain employs TRBV11-2 and TRBJ2-5; possibly TRBD1 for D (6 bases). V was shortened by 5 bases and J by 5 bases, with 15 bases between the two germline ends. The germline V gene encodes CDR1 SGHAT and CDR2 FQNNGV. The CDR3 is made up of 14 amino acids. CDR3 amino acids: CASSPIRGSETQYF. In DNA, the CDR3 is TGTGCCAGCAGCCCTATCAGGGGTTCGGAGACCCAGTACTTC.

This chain links TRBV18 with TRBJ1-5; the match to TRBD1 covers 7 bases. Germline V gene sequence: CDR1 KGHSH, CDR2 LQKENI. Losses at the gene ends were 3 bases for V and 6 bases for J; bases not matched to a gene: 5. CDR3 size: 14 residues. CDR3 in amino acids: CASSPDRVGQPQHF. The CDR3 nucleotides read TGTGCCAGCTCACCCGACAGGGTGGGTCAGCCCCAGCATTTT.